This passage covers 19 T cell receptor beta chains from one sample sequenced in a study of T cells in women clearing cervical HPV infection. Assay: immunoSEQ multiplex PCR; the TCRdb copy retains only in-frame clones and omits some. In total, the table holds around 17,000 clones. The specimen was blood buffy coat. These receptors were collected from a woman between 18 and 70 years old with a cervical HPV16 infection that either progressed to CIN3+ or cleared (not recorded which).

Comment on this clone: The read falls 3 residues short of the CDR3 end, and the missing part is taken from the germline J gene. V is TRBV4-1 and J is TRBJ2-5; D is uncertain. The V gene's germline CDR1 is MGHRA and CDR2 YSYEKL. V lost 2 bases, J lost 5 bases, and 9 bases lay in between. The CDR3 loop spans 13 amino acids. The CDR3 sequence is CASSQSALETQYF. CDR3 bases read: TGCGCCAGCAGCCAATCTGCGCTGGAGACC.

The sequenced CDR3 bases are TGTGCCAGCACCCCCCCGGGGGGCGATGGC. It codes for CASTPPGGDG. The full-length CDR3 reads as CASTPPGGDGYTF. The chain recombines TRBV7-9 with TRBJ1-2; a possible D gene is TRBD1 (6 bases). The read falls 3 residues short of the CDR3 end, and the missing part is taken from the germline J gene. Per germline, CDR1 SEHNR and CDR2 FQNEAQ (reference sequence). The V end was cut by 7 bases, the J end by 6 bases, with 15 bases between. This CDR3 is built from 13 residues.

This CDR3 is CASSPDPGTGGHEQYF. Incomplete CDR3 DNA: TGTGCCAGCTCCCCCGATCCCGGGACAGGGGGCCACGAG. The V and J genes are TRBV18 and TRBJ2-7; TRBD1 agrees at 12 bases. The read is 3 residues too short to cover the CDR3 end, so that end is filled in from the germline J gene. This CDR3 is built from 16 residues. Looked up from germline, CDR1 is KGHSH and CDR2 is LQKENI. The V segment lost 6 bases and the J segment 5 bases; nucleotides outside the gene matches: 11.

CDR3: CASSQGGLYNEQFF. The DNA read from the CDR3 is TGTGCCAGCAGCCAAGGAGGGCTCTACAATGAG. The V call is TRBV14, the J call TRBJ2-1, with D possibly being TRBD2 (5 bases). The missing CDR3 end, 3 residues past where the read stops, is filled in from the germline J gene. CDR1 and CDR2 from the germline V gene are SGHDN and FVKESK. The V and J ends lost 1 base and 3 bases respectively, with 7 bases between them. CDR3 length: 14 residues.

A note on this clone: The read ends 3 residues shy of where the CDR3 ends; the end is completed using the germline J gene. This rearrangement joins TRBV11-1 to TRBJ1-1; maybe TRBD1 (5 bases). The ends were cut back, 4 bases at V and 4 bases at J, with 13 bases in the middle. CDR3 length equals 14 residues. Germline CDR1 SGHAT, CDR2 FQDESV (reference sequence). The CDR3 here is CASSSAGRGTEAFF. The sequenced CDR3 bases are TGTGCCAGCAGCTCGGCGGGGCGGGGCACTGAA.

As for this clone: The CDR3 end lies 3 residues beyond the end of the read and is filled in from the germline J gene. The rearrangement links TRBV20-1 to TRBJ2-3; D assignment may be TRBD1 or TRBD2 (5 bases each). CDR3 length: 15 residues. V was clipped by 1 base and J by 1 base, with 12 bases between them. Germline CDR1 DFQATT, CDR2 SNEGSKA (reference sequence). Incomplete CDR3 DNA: TGCAGTGCTAGAGGGAGAGGGGCCCGCACAGATACG. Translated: CSARGRGARTDT. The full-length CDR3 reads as CSARGRGARTDTQYF.

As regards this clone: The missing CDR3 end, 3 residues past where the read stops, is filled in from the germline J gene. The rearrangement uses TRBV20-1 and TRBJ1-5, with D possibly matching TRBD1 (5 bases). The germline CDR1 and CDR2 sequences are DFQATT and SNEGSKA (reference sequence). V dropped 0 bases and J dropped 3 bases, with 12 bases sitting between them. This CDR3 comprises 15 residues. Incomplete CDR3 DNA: TGCAGTGCTAGAGATTCTGACAGAAACAATCAGCCC. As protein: CSARDSDRNNQP. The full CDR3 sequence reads CSARDSDRNNQPQHF.

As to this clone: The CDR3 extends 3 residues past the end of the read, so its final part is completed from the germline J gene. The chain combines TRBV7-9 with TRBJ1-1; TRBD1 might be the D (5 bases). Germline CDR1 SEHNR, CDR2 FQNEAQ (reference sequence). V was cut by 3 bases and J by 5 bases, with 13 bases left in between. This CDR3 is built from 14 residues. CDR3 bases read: TGTGCCAGCAGCTTCGACGGGGGTTTGACTGAA. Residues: CASSFDGGLTE. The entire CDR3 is CASSFDGGLTEAFF.

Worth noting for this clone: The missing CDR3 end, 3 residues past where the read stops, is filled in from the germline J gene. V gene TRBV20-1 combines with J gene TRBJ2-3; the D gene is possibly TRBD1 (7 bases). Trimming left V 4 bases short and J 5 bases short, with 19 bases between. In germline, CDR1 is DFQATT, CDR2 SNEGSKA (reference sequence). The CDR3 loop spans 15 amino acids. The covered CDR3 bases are TGCAGTGCTAAGGGTTGGAGGGGGCAGGTAGATACG. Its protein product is CSAKGWRGQVDT. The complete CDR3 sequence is CSAKGWRGQVDTQYF.

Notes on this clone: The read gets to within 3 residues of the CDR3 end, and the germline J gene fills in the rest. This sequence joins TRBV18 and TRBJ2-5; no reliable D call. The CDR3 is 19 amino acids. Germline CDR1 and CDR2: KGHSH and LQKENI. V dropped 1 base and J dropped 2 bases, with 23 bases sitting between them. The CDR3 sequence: CASSPRVPRNPGPQETQYF. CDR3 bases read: TGTGCCAGCTCACCACGAGTACCCCGCAACCCCGGTCCGCAAGAGACC.

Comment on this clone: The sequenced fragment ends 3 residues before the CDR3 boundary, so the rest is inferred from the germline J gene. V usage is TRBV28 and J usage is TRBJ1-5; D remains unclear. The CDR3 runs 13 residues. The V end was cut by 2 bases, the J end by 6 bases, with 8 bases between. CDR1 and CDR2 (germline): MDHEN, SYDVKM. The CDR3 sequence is CASSLGPGQPQHF. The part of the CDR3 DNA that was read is TGTGCCAGCAGTTTAGGTCCAGGTCAGCCC.

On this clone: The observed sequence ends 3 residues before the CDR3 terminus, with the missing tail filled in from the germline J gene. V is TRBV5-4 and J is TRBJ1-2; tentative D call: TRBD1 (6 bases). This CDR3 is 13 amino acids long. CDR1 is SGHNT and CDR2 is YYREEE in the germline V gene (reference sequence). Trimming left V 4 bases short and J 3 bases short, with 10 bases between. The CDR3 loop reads CASSPTGYYGYTF. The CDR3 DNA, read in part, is TGTGCCAGCAGCCCTACAGGGTACTATGGC. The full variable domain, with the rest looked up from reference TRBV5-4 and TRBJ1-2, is ETGVTQSPTHLIKTRGQQVTLRCSSQSGHNTVSWYQQALGQGPQFIFQYYREEENGRGNFPPRFSGLQFPNYSSELNVNALELDDSALYLCASSPTGYYGYTFGSGTRLTVV.

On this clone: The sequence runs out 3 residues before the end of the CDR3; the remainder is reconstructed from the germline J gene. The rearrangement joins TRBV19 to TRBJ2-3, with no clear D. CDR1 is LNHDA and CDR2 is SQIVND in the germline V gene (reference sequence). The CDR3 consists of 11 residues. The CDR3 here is CASSISRAQYF. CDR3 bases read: TGTGCCAGTAGTATTTCCCGTGCG.

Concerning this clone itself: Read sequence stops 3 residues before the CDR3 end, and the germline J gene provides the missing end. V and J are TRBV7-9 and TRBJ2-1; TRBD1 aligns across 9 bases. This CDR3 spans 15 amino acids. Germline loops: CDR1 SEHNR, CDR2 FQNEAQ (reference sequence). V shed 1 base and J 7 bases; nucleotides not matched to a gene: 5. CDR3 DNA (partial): TGTGCCAGCAGCTTAGAAGGGACAGGGAGTAATGAG. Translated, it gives CASSLEGTGSNE. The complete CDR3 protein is CASSLEGTGSNEQFF.

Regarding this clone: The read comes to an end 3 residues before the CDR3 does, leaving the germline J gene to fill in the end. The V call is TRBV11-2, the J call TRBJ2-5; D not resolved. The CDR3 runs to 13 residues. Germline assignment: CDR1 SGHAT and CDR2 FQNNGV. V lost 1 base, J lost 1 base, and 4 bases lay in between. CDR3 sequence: CASSLASQETQYF. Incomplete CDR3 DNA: TGTGCCAGCAGCTTAGCTAGCCAAGAGACC.

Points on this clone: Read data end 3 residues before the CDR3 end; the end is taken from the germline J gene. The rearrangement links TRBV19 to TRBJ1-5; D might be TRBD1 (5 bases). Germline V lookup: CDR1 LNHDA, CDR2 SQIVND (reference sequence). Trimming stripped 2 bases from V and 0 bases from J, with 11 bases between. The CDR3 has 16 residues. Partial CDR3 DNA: TGTGCCAGTAGTATACCTAGGGGCTATAGCAATCAGCCC. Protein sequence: CASSIPRGYSNQP. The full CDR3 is CASSIPRGYSNQPQHF.

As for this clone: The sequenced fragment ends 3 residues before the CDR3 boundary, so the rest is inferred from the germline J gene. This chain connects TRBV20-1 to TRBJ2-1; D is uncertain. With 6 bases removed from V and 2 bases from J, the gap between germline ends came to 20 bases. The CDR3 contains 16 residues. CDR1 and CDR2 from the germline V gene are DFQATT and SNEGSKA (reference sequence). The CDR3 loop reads CSAPLPAQRPYNEQFF. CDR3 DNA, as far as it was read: TGCAGTGCCCCCCTTCCGGCGCAGCGCCCCTACAATGAG.

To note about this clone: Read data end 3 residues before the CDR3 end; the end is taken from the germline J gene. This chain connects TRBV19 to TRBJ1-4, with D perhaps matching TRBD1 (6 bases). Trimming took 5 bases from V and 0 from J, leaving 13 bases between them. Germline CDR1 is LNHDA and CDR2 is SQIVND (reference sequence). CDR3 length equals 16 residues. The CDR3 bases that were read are TGTGCCAGTAGTTCTCGACAGGAGTCAACTAATGAAAAA. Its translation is CASSSRQESTNEK. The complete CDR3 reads CASSSRQESTNEKLFF.

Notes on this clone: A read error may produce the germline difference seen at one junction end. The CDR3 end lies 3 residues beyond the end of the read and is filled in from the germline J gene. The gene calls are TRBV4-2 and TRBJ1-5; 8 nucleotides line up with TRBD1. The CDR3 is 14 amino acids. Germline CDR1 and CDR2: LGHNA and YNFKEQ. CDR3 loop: CASSRGQGVEPQHF. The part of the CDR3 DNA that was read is TGCGCCAGCAGCCGCGGACAGGGTGTGGAGCCC.